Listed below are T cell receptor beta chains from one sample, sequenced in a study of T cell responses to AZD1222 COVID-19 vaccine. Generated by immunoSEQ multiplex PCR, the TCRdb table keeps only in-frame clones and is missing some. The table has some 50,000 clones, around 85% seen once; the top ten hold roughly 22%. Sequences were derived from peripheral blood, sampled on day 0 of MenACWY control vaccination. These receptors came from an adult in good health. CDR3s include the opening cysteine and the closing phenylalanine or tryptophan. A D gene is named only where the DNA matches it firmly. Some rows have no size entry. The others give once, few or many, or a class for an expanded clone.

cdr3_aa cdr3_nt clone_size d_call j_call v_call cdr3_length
CASSERERSPLHF TGTGCCAGCAGTGAAAGGGAACGCTCACCCCTCCACTTT . . TRBJ1-6 TRBV2 13
CASSNTGGLSGNTIYF TGTGCCAGCAGCAATACAGGGGGTCTCTCTGGAAACACCATATATTTT . TRBD1 TRBJ1-3 TRBV11-2 16
CASSPRQGRGSGNTIYF TGTGCCAGCTCACCTAGACAGGGGCGAGGTTCTGGAAACACCATATATTTT . TRBD1 TRBJ1-3 TRBV18 17
CASKRDEQYF TGTGCCAGCAAAAGGGACGAGCAGTACTTC . . TRBJ2-7 TRBV27 10
CASSRGGFGEKLFF TGTGCCAGCAGCCGGGGGGGATTTGGGGAAAAACTGTTTTTT . . TRBJ1-4 TRBV7-2 14
CATTPEQGYEQYF TGTGCCACCACCCCGGAACAGGGCTACGAGCAGTACTTC once . TRBJ2-7 TRBV15 13
CASNRQGGGQGQPQHF TGTGCCAGCAACCGACAGGGTGGGGGACAGGGTCAGCCCCAGCATTTT once TRBD1 TRBJ1-5 TRBV2 16
CASRPLAGGRADTQYF TGTGCCAGCAGACCGCTAGCGGGAGGACGCGCAGATACGCAGTATTTT . TRBD2 TRBJ2-3 TRBV28 16
CASSGESSGDYEQYF TGTGCCAGTAGTGGTGAGTCTAGCGGGGATTACGAGCAGTACTTC . TRBD2 TRBJ2-7 TRBV19 15
CATSRDAGGEKLFF TGTGCCACCAGCAGAGATGCGGGGGGGGAAAAACTGTTTTTT . . TRBJ1-4 TRBV15 14